This TCR beta chain came from a study of control samples from healthy donors and cancer patients. Libraries were prepared by immunoSEQ multiplex PCR; TCRdb keeps only in-frame clonotypes and omits some of them. The sample includes about 50,000 clones, 85% to 95% of them seen just once. Trimming pared 3 bases from V and 11 bases from J, leaving 15 bases between. Germline-derived CDR1 and CDR2 are SGHNT and YYREEE (reference sequence). The CDR3 consists of 13 residues. The sequence derives from a man aged 30 to 39 in good health. The specimen was blood. The V call is TRBV5-4, the J call TRBJ1-5; tentative D call: TRBD1 (5 bases). CDR3 bases: TGTGCCAGCAGCTATGGGGCATTGGAAGCCCAGCATTTT. It encodes CASSYGALEAQHF.